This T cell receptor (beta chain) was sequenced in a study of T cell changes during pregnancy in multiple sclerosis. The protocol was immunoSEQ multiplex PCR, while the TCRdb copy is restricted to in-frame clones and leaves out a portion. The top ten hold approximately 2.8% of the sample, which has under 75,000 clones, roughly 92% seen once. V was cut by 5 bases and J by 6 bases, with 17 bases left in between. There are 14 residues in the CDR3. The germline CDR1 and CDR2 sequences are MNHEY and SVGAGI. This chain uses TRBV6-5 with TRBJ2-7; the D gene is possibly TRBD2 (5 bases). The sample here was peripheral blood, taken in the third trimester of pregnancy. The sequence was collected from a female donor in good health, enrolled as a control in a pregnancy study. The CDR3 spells CASSPWGSDSEQYF. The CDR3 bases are TGTGCCAGCAGTCCTTGGGGTAGCGACTCCGAGCAGTACTTC.